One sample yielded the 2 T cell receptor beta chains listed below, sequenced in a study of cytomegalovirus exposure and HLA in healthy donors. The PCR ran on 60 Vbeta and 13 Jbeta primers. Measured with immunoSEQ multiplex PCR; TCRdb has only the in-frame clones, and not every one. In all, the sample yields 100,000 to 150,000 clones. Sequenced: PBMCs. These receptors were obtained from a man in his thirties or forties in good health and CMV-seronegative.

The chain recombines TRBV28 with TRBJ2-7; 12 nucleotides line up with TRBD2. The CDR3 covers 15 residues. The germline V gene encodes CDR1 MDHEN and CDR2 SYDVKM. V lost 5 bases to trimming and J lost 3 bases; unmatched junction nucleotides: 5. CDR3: CASSGRTSGIYEQYF. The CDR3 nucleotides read TGTGCCAGCAGTGGGCGGACTAGCGGGATCTACGAGCAGTACTTC.

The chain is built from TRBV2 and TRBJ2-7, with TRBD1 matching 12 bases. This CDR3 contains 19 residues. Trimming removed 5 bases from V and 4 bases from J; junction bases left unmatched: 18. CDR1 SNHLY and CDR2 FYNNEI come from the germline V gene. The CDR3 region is CASSYAGQGALAGPYEQYF. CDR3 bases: TGTGCCAGCAGTTACGCGGGACAGGGGGCTTTAGCGGGGCCGTACGAGCAGTACTTC.